A selection of T cell receptor beta chains follows, all from one sample in a study of OX40 agonist ivuxolimab in advanced cancers. Generated by immunoSEQ multiplex PCR, the TCRdb table keeps only in-frame clones and is missing some. There are 55,000 to 75,000 clones in the sample; around 82% occur only once, and about 1% lies in the top ten. The source material was CD4+ or CD8+ T cells sorted from blood, sampled in a trial of the OX40 agonist ivuxolimab. Receptors originate from an adult with an advanced solid tumor such as melanoma, head and neck, liver or kidney cancer. CDR3s include the opening cysteine and the closing phenylalanine or tryptophan. D genes are given only for firm matches. Clone size is not always given. Where it is, it says once, few, many or a class for expanded clones.

.,TRBJ2-1,TRBD2,TRBV7-8,TGTGCCAGCCTCGCTCCCGGGGGGAGCTCCTACAATGAGCAGTTCTTC,CASLAPGGSSYNEQFF
.,TRBJ1-2,TRBD1,TRBV27,TGTGCCAGCAAAATAAGGACAGGCGGCTATGGCTACACCTTC,CASKIRTGGYGYTF
.,TRBJ1-1,TRBD1,TRBV11-2,TGTGCCAGCAGCTTCCCCCGGACAGGGGTGTACACTGAAGCTTTCTTT,CASSFPRTGVYTEAFF
few,TRBJ2-1,.,TRBV21-1,TGTGCCAGCAGCCACGAGGGGACTAGCGGATACAATGAGCAGTTCTTC,CASSHEGTSGYNEQFF
.,TRBJ1-1,TRBD1,TRBV5-1,TGCGCCAGCAGCTTGGAAGGGACAGGGACTGAAGCTTTCTTT,CASSLEGTGTEAFF
few,TRBJ2-7,.,TRBV5-1,TGCGCCAGCAGCTTGTGGGGGCAACGGAGCTACGAGCAGTACTTC,CASSLWGQRSYEQYF
.,TRBJ2-7,.,TRBV7-9,TGTGCCAGCAGCATCTCGGACAAACACGAGCAGTACTTC,CASSISDKHEQYF
once,TRBJ1-5,.,TRBV5-8,TGTGCCAGCAGCCCCTCCACAGGGCGCGAGGATCAGCCCCAGCATTTT,CASSPSTGREDQPQHF
.,TRBJ1-3,.,TRBV20-1,TGCAGTGCCTCCATTGGAAACACCATATATTTT,CSASIGNTIYF
.,TRBJ2-2,TRBD2,TRBV10-2,TGCGCCAGCAGTGTGGGACTAGCGGGGGCCGGGGAGCTGTTTTTT,CASSVGLAGAGELFF
medium-sized,TRBJ1-2,TRBD1,TRBV25-1,TGTGCCAGCAGTGACGACAGGGGTCGTTCCTATGGCTACACCTTC,CASSDDRGRSYGYTF
.,TRBJ2-6,.,TRBV7-7,TGTGCCAGCAGCCCAGACAGTGCTGGGGCCAACGTCCTGACTTTC,CASSPDSAGANVLTF
.,TRBJ1-2,TRBD1,TRBV11-2,TGTGCCAGCAGCTTAGACAGGGGGCCCTATGGCTACACCTTC,CASSLDRGPYGYTF
.,TRBJ1-2,.,TRBV11-1,TGTGCCAGCAGCTCAAATTTGGGCCCGTCTAACTATGGCTACACCTTC,CASSSNLGPSNYGYTF
once,TRBJ1-4,.,TRBV7-9,TGTGCCAGCAGCTTAGCGATAGACCCCGCAACTAATGAAAAACTGTTTTTT,CASSLAIDPATNEKLFF
.,TRBJ2-1,TRBD2,TRBV4-1,TGCGCCAGCAGCCAAGATATAGCGGGGGGGCCTTACAATGAGCAGTTCTTC,CASSQDIAGGPYNEQFF
.,TRBJ1-6,.,TRBV9,TGTGCCAGCAGCGTAGATGGGACGCCCGGTGAACCCCTCCACTTT,CASSVDGTPGEPLHF
.,TRBJ1-4,.,TRBV5-6,TGTGCCAGCAGCTACGACACGGGGAAAAGACTGTTTTTT,CASSYDTGKRLFF
.,TRBJ1-1,.,TRBV6-6,TGTGCCAGCAGTTACGGGGTAAAGGCTGAAGCTTTCTTT,CASSYGVKAEAFF
.,TRBJ1-1,TRBD1,TRBV4-3,TGCGCCAGCAGCCAAGTTGGGACAGCCCTAAACACTGAAGCTTTCTTT,CASSQVGTALNTEAFF
.,TRBJ2-5,.,TRBV19,TGTGCCAGTAGAGCGGAGAGGGGCAGGGTAGGAGAGACCCAGTACTTC,CASRAERGRVGETQYF
.,TRBJ2-3,.,TRBV5-4,TGTGCCAGCAGCATGGACTACCGCACAGATACGCAGTATTTT,CASSMDYRTDTQYF
few,TRBJ1-1,.,TRBV6-1,TGTGCCAGCAGTTTTCAGTGGGGTACTGAAGCTTTCTTT,CASSFQWGTEAFF
few,TRBJ1-1,.,TRBV10-3,TGTGCCATCAGTGTTAATGGAGACAATGAAGCTTTCTTT,CAISVNGDNEAFF
once,TRBJ2-7,.,TRBV2,TGTGCCAGCAGTGAAGCCCAATTGCCTAGCGCGGTCGAGGAGCAGTACTTC,CASSEAQLPSAVEEQYF
few,TRBJ1-1,.,TRBV19,TGTGCCAGTAGTACTAAGATTAACACTGAAGCTTTCTTT,CASSTKINTEAFF
.,TRBJ1-5,.,TRBV7-8,TGTGCCAGCAGCTCTACAGTAATCGTTAGCAATCAGCCCCAGCATTTT,CASSSTVIVSNQPQHF
.,TRBJ2-3,TRBD2,TRBV9,TGTGCCAGCAGCGTAGATGTAGGGACTAAGTTAGAGGCAGATACGCAGTATTTT,CASSVDVGTKLEADTQYF
.,TRBJ1-5,TRBD1,TRBV30,TGTGCCTGGAGTGTACCGGGACAGCAAGATCAGCCCCAGCATTTT,CAWSVPGQQDQPQHF
.,TRBJ1-5,.,TRBV7-2,TGTGCCAGCAGCGGCCGTGAGGACGGTAATCAGCCCCAGCATTTT,CASSGREDGNQPQHF
.,TRBJ2-5,TRBD2,TRBV2,TGTGCCAGCAGCGGAGGACTAGGGAGAATGGAGACCCAGTACTTC,CASSGGLGRMETQYF
.,TRBJ1-2,.,TRBV9,TGTGCCAGCAGTTCGGGACTCTATGGCTACACCTTC,CASSSGLYGYTF
.,TRBJ2-7,TRBD1,TRBV28,TGTGCCAGCAGGGGGGGTGGGACAGGGGTTAGCTACGAGCAGTACTTC,CASRGGGTGVSYEQYF
.,TRBJ2-7,.,TRBV7-9,TGTGCCAGCAGCCCCTGGGGGACACCTGGCTACGAGCAGTACTTC,CASSPWGTPGYEQYF
.,TRBJ1-5,.,TRBV19,TGTGCCAGTAGACAGGACATAAATAGCAATCAGCCCCAGCATTTT,CASRQDINSNQPQHF
.,TRBJ2-5,.,TRBV4-1,TGCGCCAGCCGGCCGGGTATTGAGGAGACCCAGTACTTC,CASRPGIEETQYF
.,TRBJ1-2,.,TRBV15,TGTGCCACCAGCAGCCGGGACACCCTCCCGATCTATGGCTACACCTTC,CATSSRDTLPIYGYTF